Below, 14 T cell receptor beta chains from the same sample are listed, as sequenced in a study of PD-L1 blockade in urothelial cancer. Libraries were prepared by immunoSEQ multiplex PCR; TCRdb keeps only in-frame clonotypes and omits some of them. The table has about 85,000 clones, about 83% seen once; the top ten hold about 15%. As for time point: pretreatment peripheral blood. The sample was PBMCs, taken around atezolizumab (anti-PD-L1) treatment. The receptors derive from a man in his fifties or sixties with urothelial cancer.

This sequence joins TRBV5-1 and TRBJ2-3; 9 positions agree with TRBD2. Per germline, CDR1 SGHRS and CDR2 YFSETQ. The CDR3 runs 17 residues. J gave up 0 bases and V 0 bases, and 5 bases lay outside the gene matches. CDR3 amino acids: CASSLGTTSGSTDTQYF. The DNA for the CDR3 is TGCGCCAGCAGCTTGGGGACAACTAGCGGGAGCACAGATACGCAGTATTTT.

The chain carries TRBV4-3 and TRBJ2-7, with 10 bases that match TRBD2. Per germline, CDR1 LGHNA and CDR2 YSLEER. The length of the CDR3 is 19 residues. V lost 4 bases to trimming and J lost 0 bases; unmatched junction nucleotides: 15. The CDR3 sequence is CASSRSIETSGPFSYEQYF. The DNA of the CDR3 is TGCGCCAGCAGCCGAAGTATTGAGACTAGCGGGCCTTTCTCCTACGAGCAGTACTTC.

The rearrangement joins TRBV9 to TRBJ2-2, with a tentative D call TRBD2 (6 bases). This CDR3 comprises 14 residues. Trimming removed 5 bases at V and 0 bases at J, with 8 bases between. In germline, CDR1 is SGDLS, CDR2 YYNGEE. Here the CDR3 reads CASRDYANTGELFF. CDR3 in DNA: TGTGCCAGCAGGGACTATGCGAACACCGGGGAGCTGTTTTTT.

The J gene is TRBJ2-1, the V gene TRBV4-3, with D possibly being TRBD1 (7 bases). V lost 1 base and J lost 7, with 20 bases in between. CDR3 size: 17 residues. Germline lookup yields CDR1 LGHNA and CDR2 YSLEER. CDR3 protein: CASSQGQGRELSNEQFF. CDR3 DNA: TGCGCCAGCAGCCAAGGACAGGGCCGGGAGCTTAGTAATGAGCAGTTCTTC.

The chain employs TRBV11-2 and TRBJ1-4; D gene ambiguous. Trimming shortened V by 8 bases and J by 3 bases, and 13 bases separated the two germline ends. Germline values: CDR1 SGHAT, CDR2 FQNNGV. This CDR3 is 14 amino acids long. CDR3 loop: CASSSTRANEKLFF. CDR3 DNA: TGTGCCAGCTCCTCCACGAGGGCTAATGAAAAACTGTTTTTT.

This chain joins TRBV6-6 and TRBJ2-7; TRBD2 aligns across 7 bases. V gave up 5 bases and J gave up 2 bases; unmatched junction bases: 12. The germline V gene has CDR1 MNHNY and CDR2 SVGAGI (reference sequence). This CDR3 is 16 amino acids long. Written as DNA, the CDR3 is TGTGCCAGCAGTCACCCTGCGGGAGCAGTTCCCTACGAGCAGTACTTC. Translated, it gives CASSHPAGAVPYEQYF.

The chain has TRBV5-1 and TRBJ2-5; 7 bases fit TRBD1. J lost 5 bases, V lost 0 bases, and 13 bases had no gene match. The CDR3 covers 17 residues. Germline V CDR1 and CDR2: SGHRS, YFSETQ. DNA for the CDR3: TGCGCCAGCAGCTTGGGGCTAGCTACAGGGGCCTTGGAGACCCAGTACTTC. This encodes CASSLGLATGALETQYF.

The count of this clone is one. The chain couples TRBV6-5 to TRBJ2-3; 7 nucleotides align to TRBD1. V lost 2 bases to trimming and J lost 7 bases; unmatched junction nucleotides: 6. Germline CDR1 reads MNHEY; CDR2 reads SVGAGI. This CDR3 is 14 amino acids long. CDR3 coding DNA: TGTGCCAGCAGTTACGAGGGGGCCCAGAATACGCAGTATTTT. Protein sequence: CASSYEGAQNTQYF.

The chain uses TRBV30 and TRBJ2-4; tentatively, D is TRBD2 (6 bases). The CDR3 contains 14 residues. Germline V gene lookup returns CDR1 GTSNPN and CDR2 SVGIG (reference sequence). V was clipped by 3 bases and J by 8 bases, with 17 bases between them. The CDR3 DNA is TGTGCCTGGAGGGGTCCGGGGGTTACAGACATTCAGTACTTC. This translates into CAWRGPGVTDIQYF.

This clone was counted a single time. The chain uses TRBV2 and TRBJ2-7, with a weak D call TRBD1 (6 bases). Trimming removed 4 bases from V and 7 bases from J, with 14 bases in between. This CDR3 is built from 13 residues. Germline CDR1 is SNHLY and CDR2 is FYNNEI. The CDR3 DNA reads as TGTGCCAGCAGTGTGGCCCCTAGGGGGGAGCAGTACTTC. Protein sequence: CASSVAPRGEQYF. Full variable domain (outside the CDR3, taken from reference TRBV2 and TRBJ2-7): EPEVTQTPSHQVTQMGQEVILRCVPISNHLYFYWYRQILGQKVEFLVSFYNNEISEKSEIFDDQFSVERPDGSNFTLKIRSTKLEDSAMYFCASSVAPRGEQYFGPGTRLTVT.

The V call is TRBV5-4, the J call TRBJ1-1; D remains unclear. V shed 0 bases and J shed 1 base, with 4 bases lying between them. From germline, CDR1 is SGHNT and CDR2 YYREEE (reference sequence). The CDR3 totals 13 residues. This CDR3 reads CASSLVRNTEAFF. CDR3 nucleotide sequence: TGTGCCAGCAGCTTGGTCAGGAACACTGAAGCTTTCTTT.

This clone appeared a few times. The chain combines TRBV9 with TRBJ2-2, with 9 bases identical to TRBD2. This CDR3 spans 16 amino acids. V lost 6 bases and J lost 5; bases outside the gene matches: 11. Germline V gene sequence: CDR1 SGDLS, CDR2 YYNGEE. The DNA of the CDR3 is TGTGCCAGCACCTCTCTGCTTAGCGGGAGTACCGGGGAGCTGTTTTTT. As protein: CASTSLLSGSTGELFF.

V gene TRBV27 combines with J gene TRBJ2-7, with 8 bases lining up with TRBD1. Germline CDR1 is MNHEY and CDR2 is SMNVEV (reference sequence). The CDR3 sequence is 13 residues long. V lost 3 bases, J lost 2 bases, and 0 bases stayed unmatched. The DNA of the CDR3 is TGTGCCAGCAGTTTGGACAGGGCCTACGAGCAGTACTTC. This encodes CASSLDRAYEQYF.

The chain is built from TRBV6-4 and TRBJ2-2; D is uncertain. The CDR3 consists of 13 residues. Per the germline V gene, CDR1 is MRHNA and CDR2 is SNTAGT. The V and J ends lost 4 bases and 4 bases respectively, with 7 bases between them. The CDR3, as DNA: TGTGCCAGCAGTGCCACAACCACCGGGGAGCTGTTTTTT. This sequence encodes CASSATTTGELFF.